Listed below are T cell receptor beta chains from one sample, sequenced in a study of T cell changes during pregnancy in multiple sclerosis. The table came from immunoSEQ multiplex PCR; TCRdb's copy has only in-frame clones and leaves some out. The top ten clones hold more than 0.75% of a sample with fewer than 90,000 clones, less than 95% of them seen once. The starting material was peripheral blood, obtained in the second trimester of pregnancy. Receptor source: a female donor with multiple sclerosis, enrolled in a pregnancy study. The CDR3 runs from the conserved cysteine through the conserved F or W. D genes are given only for firm matches. Some rows have no size entry. The others give once, few or many, or a class for an expanded clone.

clone_size j_call v_call d_call cdr3_aa cdr3_nt
NA TRBJ1-1 TRBV19 NA CASSIETMNTEAFF TGTGCCAGTAGTATCGAGACTATGAACACTGAAGCTTTCTTT
once TRBJ2-7 TRBV29-1 TRBD2 CSVGGGTLGREQYF TGCAGCGTTGGGGGGGGGACTTTGGGTCGGGAGCAGTACTTC
NA TRBJ1-6 TRBV19 NA CASSSRQSPLHF TGTGCCAGTAGTTCGCGACAGTCACCCCTCCACTTT
NA TRBJ1-1 TRBV19 TRBD1 CASRTERGSDRGSTEAFF TGTGCCAGTAGGACCGAAAGGGGATCGGACAGGGGGAGTACTGAAGCTTTCTTT
NA TRBJ2-7 TRBV9 NA CASSVRESYEQYF TGTGCCAGCAGCGTCAGGGAATCCTACGAGCAGTACTTC
NA TRBJ1-5 TRBV27 NA CASSLLGHRSAGQPQHF TGTGCCAGCAGTTTATTGGGACACCGCAGCGCGGGTCAGCCCCAGCATTTT
NA TRBJ1-1 TRBV7-2 TRBD1 CASKQGMGRTEAFF TGTGCCAGCAAACAGGGGATGGGGAGGACTGAAGCTTTCTTT
NA TRBJ2-5 TRBV4-2 TRBD2 CASSPLGGETQYF TGTGCCAGCAGCCCCCTGGGAGGGGAGACCCAGTACTTC
NA TRBJ2-1 TRBV2 TRBD1 CASSGQGSSYNEQFF TGTGCCAGCAGTGGACAGGGCAGCTCCTACAATGAGCAGTTCTTC
NA TRBJ2-3 TRBV6-5 NA CASTQTFASTARVF TGTGCCAGCACCCAAACATTTGCCTCCACCGCCCGGGTTTTT
NA TRBJ2-4 TRBV11-3 NA CASSSDRSRGDIQYF TGTGCCAGCAGCTCGGACAGGTCGCGGGGCGACATTCAGTACTTC
few TRBJ2-3 TRBV19 TRBD1 CASSLMPGQGAADTQYF TGTGCCAGTAGTCTAATGCCGGGACAGGGGGCCGCAGATACGCAGTATTTT
NA TRBJ2-2 TRBV2 NA CASSTHPVRYTGELFF TGTGCCAGCAGTACCCACCCGGTGAGGTATACCGGGGAGCTGTTTTTT
NA TRBJ2-3 TRBV19 NA CASTEGPNTDTQYF TGTGCCAGTACGGAGGGGCCCAACACAGATACGCAGTATTTT
NA TRBJ1-1 TRBV27 NA CASSLYGSANTEAFF TGTGCCAGCAGTTTATATGGCAGCGCGAACACTGAAGCTTTCTTT
NA TRBJ2-1 TRBV19 NA CASSILLQMAGKWGRDEQFF TGTGCCAGTAGTATTTTACTGCAGATGGCGGGGAAGTGGGGACGGGATGAGCAGTTCTTC
NA TRBJ2-3 TRBV6-5 TRBD2 CASSYGGERTDTQYF TGTGCCAGCAGTTACGGGGGGGAACGCACAGATACGCAGTATTTT
NA TRBJ1-2 TRBV5-6 NA CASTGSGYGYTF TGTGCCAGCACAGGGTCTGGCTATGGCTACACCTTC
NA TRBJ1-1 TRBV29-1 NA CSVARGMNTEAFF TGCAGCGTTGCCAGGGGCATGAACACTGAAGCTTTCTTT
NA TRBJ1-4 TRBV9 TRBD1 CASSAQGAANEKLFF TGTGCCAGCAGCGCTCAGGGGGCCGCTAATGAAAAACTGTTTTTT
NA TRBJ2-3 TRBV6-5 NA CASRREGETDTQYF TGTGCCAGCAGGAGGGAGGGGGAGACAGATACGCAGTATTTT
once TRBJ2-2 TRBV30 NA CAWSRGLTSSTGELFF TGTGCCTGGAGCAGGGGACTAACCTCGAGCACCGGGGAGCTGTTTTTT
NA TRBJ2-5 TRBV6-5 NA CASSSPSGIQETQYF TGTGCCAGCAGCTCCCCTTCGGGGATTCAAGAGACCCAGTACTTC
NA TRBJ2-7 TRBV7-9 TRBD1 CASSLGQGWEEQYF TGTGCCAGCAGCTTGGGACAGGGCTGGGAGGAGCAGTACTTC
NA TRBJ1-1 TRBV12-5 TRBD1 CASGLARKGGEELNTEAFF TGTGCTAGTGGTTTGGCACGTAAAGGGGGCGAAGAACTGAACACTGAAGCTTTCTTT
NA TRBJ1-2 TRBV19 TRBD1 CASSPGTDYGYTF TGTGCCAGTAGTCCGGGGACAGACTATGGCTACACCTTC
once TRBJ1-1 TRBV6-1 TRBD1 CASSGGQSNTEAFF TGTGCCAGCAGTGGGGGACAGTCGAACACTGAAGCTTTCTTT